This TCR beta chain was obtained from a study of blood T cells in healthy people across ages. For the second PCR, which ran for about 7 to 11 cycles, a sample-barcoded 5' primer and a J-beta primer mix were used. TCRdb called the 5' RACE reads again in MiXCR, with one record for every CDR3 protein. The sample has fewer than 1.5 million distinct CDR3 sequences, around two fifths seen once. The junction had 13 bases not matched to a gene; V was cut back by 6 bases and J by 10 bases. Germline CDR1 is ENHRY and CDR2 is SYGVKD. The CDR3 consists of 16 residues. The genes are TRBV10-3 and TRBJ2-1; TRBD2 aligns across 12 bases. Input material: blood. The sequence was collected from a woman between 18 and 30 years old in good health. The CDR3: CAISLPPSGRAPEQFF. The CDR3 bases are TGTGCCATCAGCCTCCCTCCTAGCGGGAGGGCTCCCGAGCAGTTCTTC.